This T cell receptor beta chain comes out of a study of T cell repertoires in cytomegalovirus infection. Concerning this clonotype itself: What it binds is not known.

TCRdb passed the reads through MiXCR, listing each CDR3 protein once. Seen here are nearly 700,000 distinct CDR3 sequences, around 31% observed once, and the top ten hold roughly 18%. CDR3 length: 16 amino acids. Germline V CDR1 and CDR2: LGHNA, YNFKEQ. The junction had 5 bases not matched to a gene; V was cut back by 2 bases and J by 3 bases. The input for sequencing was cultured PBMCs, taken from culture after CMV antigen stimulation. The source is a human donor in good health (CMV status not recorded). Some clones in this sample may be carry-over from other donors' samples. The chain couples TRBV4-2 to TRBJ2-3, with TRBD2 matching 10 bases. CDR3 protein: CASSQLTSGITDTQYF. The CDR3 DNA is TGTGCCAGCAGCCAACTTACTAGCGGGATAACAGATACGCAGTATTTT.